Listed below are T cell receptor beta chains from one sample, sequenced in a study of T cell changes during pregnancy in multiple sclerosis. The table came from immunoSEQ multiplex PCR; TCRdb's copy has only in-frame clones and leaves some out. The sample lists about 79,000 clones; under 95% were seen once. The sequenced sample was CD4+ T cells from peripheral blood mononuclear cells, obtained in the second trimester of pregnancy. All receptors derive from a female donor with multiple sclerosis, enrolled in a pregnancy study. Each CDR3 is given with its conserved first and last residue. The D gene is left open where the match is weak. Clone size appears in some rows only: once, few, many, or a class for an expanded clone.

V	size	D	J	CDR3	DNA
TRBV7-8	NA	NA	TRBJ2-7	CASSPSGSQYF	TGTGCCAGCAGCCCCTCCGGGTCCCAGTACTTC
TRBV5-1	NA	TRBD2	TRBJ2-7	CASSLGKTSGGAYEQYF	TGCGCCAGCAGCTTGGGTAAGACTAGCGGGGGGGCCTACGAGCAGTACTTC
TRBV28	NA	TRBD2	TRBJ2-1	CASSSLAGGWNEQFF	TGTGCCAGCAGTTCATTAGCGGGAGGCTGGAATGAGCAGTTCTTC
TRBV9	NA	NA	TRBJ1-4	CASSVRGMGNEKLFF	TGTGCCAGCAGCGTAAGGGGAATGGGGAATGAAAAACTGTTTTTT
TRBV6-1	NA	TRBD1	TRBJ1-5	CASSIGQGFNQPQHF	TGTGCCAGCAGTATAGGACAGGGTTTCAATCAGCCCCAGCATTTT
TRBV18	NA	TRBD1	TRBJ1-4	CASSLEQGATNEKLFF	TGTGCCAGCTCACTGGAACAGGGGGCAACTAATGAAAAACTGTTTTTT
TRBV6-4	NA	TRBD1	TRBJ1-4	CASRRRDRPPPGEKLFF	TGTGCCAGCAGGCGTCGGGACAGACCTCCGCCGGGAGAAAAACTGTTTTTT
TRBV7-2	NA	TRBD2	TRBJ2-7	CASSLGRGGPYEQYF	TGTGCCAGCAGCTTAGGGCGGGGGGGACCCTACGAGCAGTACTTC
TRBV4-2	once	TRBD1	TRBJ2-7	CASSHGQGGSSEQYF	TGTGCCAGCAGCCACGGACAGGGAGGATCGTCCGAGCAGTACTTC
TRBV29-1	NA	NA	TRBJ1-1	CSVVPPRQTQNTEAFF	TGCAGCGTTGTCCCGCCACGACAGACACAGAACACTGAAGCTTTCTTT
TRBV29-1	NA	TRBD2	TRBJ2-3	CSVERRIAGDPDTQYF	TGCAGCGTTGAGCGGCGTATAGCGGGAGACCCAGATACGCAGTATTTT
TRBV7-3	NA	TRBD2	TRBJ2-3	CASSLGAGGPDTQYF	TGTGCCAGCAGCTTAGGAGCGGGGGGGCCCGATACGCAGTATTTT
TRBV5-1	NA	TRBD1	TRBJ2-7	CASSFLGQGKSYEQYF	TGCGCCAGCAGCTTTCTCGGACAGGGTAAATCCTACGAGCAGTACTTC
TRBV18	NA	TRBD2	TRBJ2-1	CASSAPSGERGGRQFF	TGTGCCAGCTCCGCCCCCAGTGGAGAGCGGGGGGGCCGGCAGTTCTTC
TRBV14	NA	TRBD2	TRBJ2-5	CASSRGLAGRETQYF	TGTGCCAGCAGCCGGGGACTAGCGGGACGGGAGACCCAGTACTTC
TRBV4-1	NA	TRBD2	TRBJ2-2	CASSQASLAGAETGELFF	TGCGCCAGCAGCCAAGCAAGTCTAGCGGGGGCCGAAACCGGGGAGCTGTTTTTT
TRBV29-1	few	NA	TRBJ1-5	CSVIEGGNQPQHF	TGCAGCGTTATTGAGGGTGGCAATCAGCCCCAGCATTTT
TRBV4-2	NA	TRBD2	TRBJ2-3	CASSQLLAGEADTQYF	TGTGCCAGCAGCCAATTACTAGCGGGAGAGGCAGATACGCAGTATTTT
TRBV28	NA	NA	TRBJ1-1	CASSARSTGKGAEAFF	TGTGCCAGCAGCGCCAGGAGTACAGGCAAAGGGGCTGAAGCTTTCTTT
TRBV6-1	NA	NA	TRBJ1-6	CASRSQGSGNSPLHF	TGTGCCAGCAGAAGCCAGGGGTCTGGGAATTCACCCCTCCACTTT
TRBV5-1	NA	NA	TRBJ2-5	CASSFEEGLASETQYF	TGCGCCAGCAGCTTCGAGGAGGGACTCGCCAGTGAGACCCAGTACTTC
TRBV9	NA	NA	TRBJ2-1	CASSVSGYSYNEQFF	TGTGCCAGCAGCGTGAGCGGCTACTCCTACAATGAGCAGTTCTTC
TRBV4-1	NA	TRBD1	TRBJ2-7	CASSQVYRGEQYF	TGCGCCAGCAGCCAAGTCTACAGGGGAGAGCAGTACTTC
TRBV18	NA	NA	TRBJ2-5	CASSPPGFFQETQYF	TGTGCCAGCTCACCACCCGGGTTTTTCCAAGAGACCCAGTACTTC
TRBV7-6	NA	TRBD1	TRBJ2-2	CASSSGQGSVSGELFF	TGTGCCAGCAGCTCCGGACAGGGTTCGGTGTCAGGGGAGCTGTTTTTT